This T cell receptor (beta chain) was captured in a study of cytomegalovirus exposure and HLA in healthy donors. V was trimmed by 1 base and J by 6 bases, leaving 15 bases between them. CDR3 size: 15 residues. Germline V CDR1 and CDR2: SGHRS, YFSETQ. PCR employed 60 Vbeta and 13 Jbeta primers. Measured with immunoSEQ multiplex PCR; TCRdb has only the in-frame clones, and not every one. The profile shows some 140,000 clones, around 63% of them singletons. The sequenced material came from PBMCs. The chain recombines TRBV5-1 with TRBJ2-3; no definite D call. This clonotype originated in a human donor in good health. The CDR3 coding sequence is TGCGCCAGCAGCTTGTCTGTATCCCCCGCGGATACGCAGTATTTT. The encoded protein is CASSLSVSPADTQYF.